The source of this T cell receptor (beta chain) is a study of shared clonotypes between healthy human individuals. Background on the study: A couple of female and three male donors aged 18 to 49 were enrolled.

CD45RO-negative CD8 cells positively selected for CCR7 made up the naive population, which excluded terminally differentiated effector memory CD45RA+ cells. The V end was cut by 4 bases, the J end by 4 bases, with 16 bases between. Per germline, CDR1 LNHDA and CDR2 SQIVND (reference sequence). This CDR3 region has 16 residues. Assay: immunoSEQ multiplex PCR; the TCRdb copy retains only in-frame clones and omits some. The sample gives 2 million to 2.5 million clones, 85% to 95% of which show up once; under 2% is in the top ten. The sequencing input was naive CD8+ T cells from PBMCs. This TCR was sampled from a man younger than 35 in good health. Some clones in this sample may be carry-over from other donors' samples. The rearrangement links TRBV19 to TRBJ2-2; the D is unclear. CDR3 bases: TGTGCCAGTAGTACCGCCCGGGCATTAAGCACCGGGGAGCTGTTTTTT. Protein: CASSTARALSTGELFF.